This TCR beta chain stems from a study of blood T cell repertoires in COVID-19. Study information: The origin of the acute and convalescent COVID-19 samples was the United States, Italy and Spain. PBMCs, B-cell-depleted T cells, or T cells were the source of the cDNA or gDNA that made up the material.

As handled by the study authors: Nucleated cell counts were estimated from reference gene primer amplification. The table came from immunoSEQ multiplex PCR; TCRdb's copy has only in-frame clones and leaves some out. Clone size and V and J calls were adopted from that table, with D and trimming inferred from the DNA. The sample shows over 200,000 clones, approximately 84% of them seen only once. The CDR3 sequence is 15 residues long. Trimming removed 3 bases at V and 0 bases at J, with 9 bases between. Germline CDR1 is LNHNV and CDR2 is YYDKDF (reference sequence). What was sequenced was peripheral blood. The V and J genes are TRBV15 and TRBJ2-1; D is undetermined. The origin of this receptor is a woman between 45 and 60 years old with active or convalescent COVID-19. Here the CDR3 DNA reads TGTGCCACCAGCAGGACACCGAGCTCCTACAATGAGCAGTTCTTC. Translation gives CATSRTPSSYNEQFF.